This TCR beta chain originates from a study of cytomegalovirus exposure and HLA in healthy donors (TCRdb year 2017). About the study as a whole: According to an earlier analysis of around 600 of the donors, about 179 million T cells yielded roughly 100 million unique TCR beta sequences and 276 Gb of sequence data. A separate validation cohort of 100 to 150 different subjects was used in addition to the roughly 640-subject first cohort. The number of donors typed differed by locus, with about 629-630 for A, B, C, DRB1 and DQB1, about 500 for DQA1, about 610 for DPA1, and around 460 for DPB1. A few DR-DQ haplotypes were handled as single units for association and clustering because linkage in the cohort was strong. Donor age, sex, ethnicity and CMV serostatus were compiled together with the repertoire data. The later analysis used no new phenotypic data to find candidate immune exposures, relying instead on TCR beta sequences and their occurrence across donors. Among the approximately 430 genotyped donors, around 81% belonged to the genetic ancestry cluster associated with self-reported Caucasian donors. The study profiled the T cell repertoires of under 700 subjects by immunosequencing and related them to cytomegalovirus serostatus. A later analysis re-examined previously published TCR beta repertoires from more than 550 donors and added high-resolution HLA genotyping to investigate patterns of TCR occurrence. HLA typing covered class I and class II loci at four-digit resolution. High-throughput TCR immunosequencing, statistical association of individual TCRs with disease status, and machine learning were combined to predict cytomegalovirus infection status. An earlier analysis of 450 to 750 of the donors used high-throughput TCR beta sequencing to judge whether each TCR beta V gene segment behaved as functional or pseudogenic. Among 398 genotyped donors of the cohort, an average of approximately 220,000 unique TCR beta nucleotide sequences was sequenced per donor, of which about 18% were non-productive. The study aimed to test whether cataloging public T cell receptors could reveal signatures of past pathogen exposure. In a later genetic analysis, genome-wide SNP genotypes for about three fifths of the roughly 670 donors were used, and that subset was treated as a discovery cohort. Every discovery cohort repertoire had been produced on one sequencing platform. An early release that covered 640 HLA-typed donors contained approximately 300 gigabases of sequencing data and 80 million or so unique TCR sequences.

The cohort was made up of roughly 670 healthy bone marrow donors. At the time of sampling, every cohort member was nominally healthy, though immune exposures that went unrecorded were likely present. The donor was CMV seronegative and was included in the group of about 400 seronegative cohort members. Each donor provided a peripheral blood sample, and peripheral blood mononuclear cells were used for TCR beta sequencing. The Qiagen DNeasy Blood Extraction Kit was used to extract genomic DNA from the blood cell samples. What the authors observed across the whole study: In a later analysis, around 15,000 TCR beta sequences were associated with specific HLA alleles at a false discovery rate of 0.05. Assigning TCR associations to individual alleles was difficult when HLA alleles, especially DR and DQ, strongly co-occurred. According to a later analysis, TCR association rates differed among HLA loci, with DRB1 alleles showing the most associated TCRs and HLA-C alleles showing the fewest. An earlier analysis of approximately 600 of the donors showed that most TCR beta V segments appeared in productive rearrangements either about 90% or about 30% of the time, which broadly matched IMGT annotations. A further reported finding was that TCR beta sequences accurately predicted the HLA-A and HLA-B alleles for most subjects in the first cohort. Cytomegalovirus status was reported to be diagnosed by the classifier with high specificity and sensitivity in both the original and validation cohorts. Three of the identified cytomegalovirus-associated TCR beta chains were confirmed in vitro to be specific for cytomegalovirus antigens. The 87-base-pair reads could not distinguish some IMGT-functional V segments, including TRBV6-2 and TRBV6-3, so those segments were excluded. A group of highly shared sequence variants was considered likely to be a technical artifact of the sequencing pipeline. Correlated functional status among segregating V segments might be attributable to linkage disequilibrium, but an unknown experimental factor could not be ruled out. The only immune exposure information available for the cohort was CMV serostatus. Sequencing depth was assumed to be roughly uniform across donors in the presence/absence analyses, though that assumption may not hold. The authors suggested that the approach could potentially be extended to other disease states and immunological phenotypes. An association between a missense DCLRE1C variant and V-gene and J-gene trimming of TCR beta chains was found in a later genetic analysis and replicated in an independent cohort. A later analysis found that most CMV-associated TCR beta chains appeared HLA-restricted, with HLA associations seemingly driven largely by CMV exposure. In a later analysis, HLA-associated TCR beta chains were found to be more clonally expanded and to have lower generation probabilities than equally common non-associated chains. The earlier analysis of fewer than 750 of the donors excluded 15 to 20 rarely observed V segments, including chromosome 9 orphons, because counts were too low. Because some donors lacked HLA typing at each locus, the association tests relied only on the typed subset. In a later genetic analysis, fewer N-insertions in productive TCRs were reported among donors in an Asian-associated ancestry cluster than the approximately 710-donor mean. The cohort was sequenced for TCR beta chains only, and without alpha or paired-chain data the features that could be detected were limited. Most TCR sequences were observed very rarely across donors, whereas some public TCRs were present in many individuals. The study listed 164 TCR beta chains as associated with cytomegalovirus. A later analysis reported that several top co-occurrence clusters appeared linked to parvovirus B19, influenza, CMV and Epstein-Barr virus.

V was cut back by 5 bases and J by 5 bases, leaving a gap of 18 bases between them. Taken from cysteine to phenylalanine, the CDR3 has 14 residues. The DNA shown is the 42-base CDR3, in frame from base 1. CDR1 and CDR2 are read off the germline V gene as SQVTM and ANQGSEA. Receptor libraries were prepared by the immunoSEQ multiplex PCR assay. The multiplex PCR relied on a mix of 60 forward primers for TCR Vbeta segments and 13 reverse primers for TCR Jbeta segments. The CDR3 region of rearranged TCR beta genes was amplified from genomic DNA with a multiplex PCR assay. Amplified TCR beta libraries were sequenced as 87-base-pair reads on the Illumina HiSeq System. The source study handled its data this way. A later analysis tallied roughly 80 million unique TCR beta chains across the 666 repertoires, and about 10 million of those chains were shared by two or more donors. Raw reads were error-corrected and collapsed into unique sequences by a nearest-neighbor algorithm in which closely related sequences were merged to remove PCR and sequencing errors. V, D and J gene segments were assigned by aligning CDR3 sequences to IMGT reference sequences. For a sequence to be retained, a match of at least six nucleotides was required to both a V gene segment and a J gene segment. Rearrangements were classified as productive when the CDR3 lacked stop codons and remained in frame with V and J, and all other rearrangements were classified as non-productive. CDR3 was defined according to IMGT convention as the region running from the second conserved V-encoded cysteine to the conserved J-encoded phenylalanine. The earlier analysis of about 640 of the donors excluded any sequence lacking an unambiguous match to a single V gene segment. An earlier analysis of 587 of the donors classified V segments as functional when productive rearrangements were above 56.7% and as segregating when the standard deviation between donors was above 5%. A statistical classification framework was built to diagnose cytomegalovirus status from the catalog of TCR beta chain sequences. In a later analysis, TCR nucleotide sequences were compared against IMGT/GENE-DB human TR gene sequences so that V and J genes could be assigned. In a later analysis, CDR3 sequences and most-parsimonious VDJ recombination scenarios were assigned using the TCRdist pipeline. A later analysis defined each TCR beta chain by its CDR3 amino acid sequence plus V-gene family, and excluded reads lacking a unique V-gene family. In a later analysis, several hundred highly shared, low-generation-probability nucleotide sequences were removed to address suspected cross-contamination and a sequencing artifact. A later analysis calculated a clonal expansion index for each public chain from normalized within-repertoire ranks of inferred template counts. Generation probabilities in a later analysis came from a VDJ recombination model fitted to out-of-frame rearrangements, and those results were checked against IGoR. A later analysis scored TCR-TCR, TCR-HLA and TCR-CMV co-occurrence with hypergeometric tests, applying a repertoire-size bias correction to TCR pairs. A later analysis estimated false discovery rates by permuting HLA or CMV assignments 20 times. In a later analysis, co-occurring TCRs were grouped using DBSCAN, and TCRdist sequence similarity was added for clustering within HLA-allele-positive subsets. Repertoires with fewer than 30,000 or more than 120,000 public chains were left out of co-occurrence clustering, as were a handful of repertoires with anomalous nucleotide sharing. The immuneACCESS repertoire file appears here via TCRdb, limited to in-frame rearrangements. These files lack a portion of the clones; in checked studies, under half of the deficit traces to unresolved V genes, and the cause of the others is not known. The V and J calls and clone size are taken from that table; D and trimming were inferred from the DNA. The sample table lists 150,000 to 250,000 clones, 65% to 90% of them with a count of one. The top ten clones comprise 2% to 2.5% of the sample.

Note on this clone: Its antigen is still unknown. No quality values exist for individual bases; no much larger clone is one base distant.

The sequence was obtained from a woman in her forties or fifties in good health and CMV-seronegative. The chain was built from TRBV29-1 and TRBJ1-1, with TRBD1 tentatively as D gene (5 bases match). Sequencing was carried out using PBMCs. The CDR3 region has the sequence CSVTWEGRRTEAFF. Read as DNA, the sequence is TGCAGCGTTACCTGGGAGGGACGGAGAACTGAAGCTTTCTTT. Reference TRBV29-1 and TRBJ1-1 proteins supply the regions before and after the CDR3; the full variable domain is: SAVISQKPSRDICQRGTSLTIQCQVDSQVTMMFWYRQQPGQSLTLIATANQGSEATYESGFVIDKFPISRPNLTFSTLTVSNMSPEDSSIYLCSVTWEGRRTEAFFGQGTRLTVV.